The 19 T cell receptor beta chains below come from one sample, sequenced in a study of cytotoxic CD8 clonotypes in ibrutinib-treated CLL. Sequencing used immunoSEQ multiplex PCR; TCRdb keeps in-frame clones, though not all of them. This table holds 70,000 to 85,000 clones, 75% to 85% found once. This sample comprised PBMCs, obtained at disease progression, from a patient treated with ibrutinib. The receptors come from a human donor with chronic lymphocytic leukemia.

The V call is TRBV29-1, the J call TRBJ1-1; no clear D gene. The V end lost 2 bases, the J end lost 0 bases, and 7 bases lay between the germline ends. The CDR3 totals 13 residues. Germline values: CDR1 SQVTM, CDR2 ANQGSEA. The chain's CDR3 is CSVEPGMNTEAFF. DNA of the CDR3: TGCAGCGTTGAACCAGGCATGAACACTGAAGCTTTCTTT. The full variable domain, rest sourced from reference TRBV29-1 and TRBJ1-1, is SAVISQKPSRDICQRGTSLTIQCQVDSQVTMMFWYRQQPGQSLTLIATANQGSEATYESGFVIDKFPISRPNLTFSTLTVSNMSPEDSSIYLCSVEPGMNTEAFFGQGTRLTVV.

The rearrangement uses TRBV6-4 and TRBJ2-7, with D perhaps TRBD2 (5 bases). The V gene's germline CDR1 is MRHNA and CDR2 SNTAGT. The CDR3 is made up of 12 amino acids. Trimming took 4 bases from V and 3 from J, leaving 7 bases between them. Here the CDR3 reads CASSGAGYEQYF. Written as DNA, the CDR3 is TGTGCCAGCAGTGGGGCGGGCTACGAGCAGTACTTC.

The V call is TRBV5-1, the J call TRBJ1-5; 7 bases map to TRBD1. Losses at the gene ends were 5 bases for V and 2 bases for J; bases not matched to a gene: 7. Germline CDR1 and CDR2: SGHRS and YFSETQ. This CDR3 region has 15 residues. The CDR3 nucleotides are TGCGCCAGCAGAGAAACAGGGGACCGCAATCAGCCCCAGCATTTT. Translating gives CASRETGDRNQPQHF.

Many counts were recorded for this clone. V gene TRBV4-3 combines with J gene TRBJ2-7; 9 bases align to TRBD2. This CDR3 has 16 amino acids. Unmatched junction bases numbered 11, after V lost 2 bases and J lost 6 bases. Germline V lookup: CDR1 LGHNA, CDR2 YSLEER. The CDR3 nucleotides are TGCGCCAGCAGCCAACGAGCGGGGGGTATGACGAGCGAGCAGTACTTC. Amino acid sequence: CASSQRAGGMTSEQYF.

The chain is built from TRBV4-1 and TRBJ2-5, with TRBD2 identical over 12 bases. This CDR3 has 16 amino acids. Trimming removed 3 bases from V and 4 bases from J; junction bases left unmatched: 6. Germline CDR1 MGHRA, CDR2 YSYEKL. The CDR3 region has the DNA TGCGCCAGCAGCCATAAACTAGCGGGAGGTTCAGAGACCCAGTACTTC. Translating it yields CASSHKLAGGSETQYF.

A single count supports this clone. This chain connects TRBV11-2 to TRBJ1-2; TRBD1 matches at 7 bases. J lost 2 bases, V lost 4 bases, and 7 bases had no gene match. The CDR3 extends over 15 amino acids. Germline CDR1 reads SGHAT; CDR2 reads FQNNGV. The CDR3 sequence: CASSSPPGQNYGYTF. In DNA form, the CDR3 reads TGTGCCAGCAGCTCACCGCCGGGACAGAACTATGGCTACACCTTC.

J is TRBJ1-5 and V is TRBV7-9; maybe TRBD1 (5 bases). The CDR3 totals 13 residues. CDR1 is SEHNR and CDR2 is FQNEAQ in the germline V gene (reference sequence). V lost 4 bases and J 11 bases, leaving 15 bases between the germline ends. The CDR3 loop is CASSSGRQSAQHF. The CDR3 nucleotides are TGTGCCAGCAGCTCGGGACGACAATCAGCCCAGCATTTT.

The chain uses TRBV27 and TRBJ2-7; 10 bases match TRBD1. The germline gives CDR1 MNHEY, CDR2 SMNVEV (reference sequence). This CDR3 region has 15 residues. V was clipped by 7 bases and J by 0 bases; unmatched bases: 6. The CDR3 sequence is CASNRQGANSYEQYF. Written as DNA, the CDR3 is TGTGCCAGCAACCGACAGGGGGCCAACTCCTACGAGCAGTACTTC.

V and J are TRBV18 and TRBJ2-7; TRBD1 matches 8 bases. The CDR3 is 18 residues long. Trimming at V came to 1 base and at J to 0 bases, leaving 11 bases not matched to a gene. Germline loops: CDR1 KGHSH, CDR2 LQKENI. CDR3 coding DNA: TGTGCCAGCTCACCACGGCAGGAAGCAGGGGGCACCTCCTACGAGCAGTACTTC. This sequence encodes CASSPRQEAGGTSYEQYF.

The rearrangement links TRBV25-1 to TRBJ2-7; D unresolved. Germline CDR1 is MGHDK and CDR2 is SYGVNS. The CDR3 has 12 amino acids. Trimming took 4 bases from V and 0 from J, leaving 4 bases between them. CDR3 DNA: TGTGCCAGCAGTGGGAACTCCTACGAGCAGTACTTC. This translates into CASSGNSYEQYF.

In the case of this clone: Additional DNA sequences in this sample encode the identical CDR3. This rearrangement joins TRBV28 to TRBJ1-2; a possible D gene is TRBD1 (5 bases). Germline lookup yields CDR1 MDHEN and CDR2 SYDVKM. The V and J ends lost 6 bases and 1 base respectively, with 9 bases between them. This CDR3 is built from 13 residues. CDR3 residues: CASRRDSNYGYTF. DNA for the CDR3: TGTGCCAGCAGACGTGACAGTAACTATGGCTACACCTTC.

J is TRBJ1-2 and V is TRBV11-2, with D hard to call. Trimming removed 5 bases from V and 4 bases from J, with 14 bases in between. CDR3 length: 14 amino acids. Germline CDR1 and CDR2: SGHAT and FQNNGV. The CDR3 reads CASSVPGFRYGYTF. CDR3 coding DNA: TGTGCCAGCAGCGTCCCCGGGTTCCGCTATGGCTACACCTTC.

The chain combines TRBV19 with TRBJ2-7; 8 nucleotides align to TRBD1. The V gene's germline CDR1 is LNHDA and CDR2 SQIVND (reference sequence). The CDR3 totals 14 residues. J was trimmed by 6 bases and V by 2 bases; bases with no gene match: 6. The CDR3 region is CASSIIGQGGEQYF. The CDR3 region has the DNA TGTGCCAGTAGTATAATTGGACAGGGAGGCGAGCAGTACTTC.

The chain employs TRBV2 and TRBJ2-7, with D uncertain. V lost 7 bases, J lost 0 bases, and 13 bases lay in between. Germline CDR1 is SNHLY and CDR2 is FYNNEI. This CDR3 is built from 14 residues. CDR3: CASNGWASSYEQYF. The CDR3 region has the DNA TGTGCCAGCAACGGCTGGGCCAGCTCCTACGAGCAGTACTTC.

The V gene is TRBV4-1, the J gene TRBJ2-4; D gene ambiguous. Germline loops: CDR1 MGHRA, CDR2 YSYEKL. The CDR3 consists of 18 residues. The V end was cut by 1 base, the J end by 1 base, with 17 bases between. The CDR3 bases are TGCGCCAGCAGCCAAGGGCTCGTAGATGGTATCGCCAAAAACATTCAGTACTTC. Translation gives CASSQGLVDGIAKNIQYF.

The chain recombines TRBV6-1 with TRBJ1-1; no clear D gene. This CDR3 has 14 residues. V dropped 3 bases and J dropped 0 bases, with 8 bases sitting between them. Germline CDR1 is MNHNS and CDR2 is SASEGT. The CDR3 DNA reads TGTGCCAGCAGTGAGCCCCAGATGAACACTGAAGCTTTCTTT. Translation gives CASSEPQMNTEAFF.

This clone appeared a single time. The V call is TRBV27, the J call TRBJ2-2; 7 nucleotides match TRBD2. Per the germline V gene, CDR1 is MNHEY and CDR2 is SMNVEV (reference sequence). V trimming: 6 bases; J trimming: 6 bases; junction bases outside the gene matches: 19. The CDR3 consists of 18 residues. CDR3 bases: TGTGCCAGCAGCTGGGTCCTGGGCCCATCCCTAGCGGCCGGGGAGCTGTTTTTT. This codes for CASSWVLGPSLAAGELFF.

The chain uses TRBV30 and TRBJ2-3; 7 nucleotides align to TRBD1. CDR3 length equals 15 residues. V dropped 2 bases and J dropped 1; count of bases not matched to a gene: 6. Germline V gene data show CDR1 as GTSNPN and CDR2 as SVGIG (reference sequence). The CDR3 DNA sequence: TGTGCCTGGAGTCCTTACAGGGGCCGCACAGATACGCAGTATTTT. Translating it yields CAWSPYRGRTDTQYF. The whole variable domain, filled in from reference TRBV30 and TRBJ2-3, reads SQTIHQWPATLVQPVGSPLSLECTVEGTSNPNLYWYRQAAGRGLQLLFYSVGIGQISSEVPQNLSASRPQDRQFILSSKKLLLSDSGFYLCAWSPYRGRTDTQYFGPGTRLTVL.

V gene TRBV28 combines with J gene TRBJ2-3; D is unclear. V lost 6 bases and J lost 5, with 12 bases in between. Germline V gene sequence: CDR1 MDHEN, CDR2 SYDVKM. The CDR3 contains 13 residues. The CDR3 nucleotides read TGTGCCAGCAGCTCCGGCCGACTAGATACGCAGTATTTT. This codes for CASSSGRLDTQYF. Combining the CDR3 with reference TRBV28 and TRBJ2-3 gives the whole variable domain DVKVTQSSRYLVKRTGEKVFLECVQDMDHENMFWYRQDPGLGLRLIYFSYDVKMKEKGDIPEGYSVSREKKERFSLILESASTNQTSMYLCASSSGRLDTQYFGPGTRLTVL.